This entry describes one T cell receptor (beta chain). Antigen unknown. These data are taken from a study of cytomegalovirus exposure and HLA in healthy donors. Overall study context: The study placed about 86% of its 350 to 450 genotyped donors in the Caucasian-associated ancestry cluster. Broader study findings: For cytomegalovirus status, the classifier reportedly gave diagnoses with high specificity and sensitivity. Later analysis showed most CMV-associated TCR beta chains appearing HLA-restricted. A later analysis linked a missense variant in DCLRE1C to the trimming of TCR beta V and J genes.

Use of 60 Vbeta and 13 Jbeta primers characterized the PCR. The table came from immunoSEQ multiplex PCR; TCRdb's copy has only in-frame clones and leaves some out. The sample has about 150,000 clones; around 80% are singletons. Unmatched junction bases numbered 8, after V lost 2 bases and J lost 4 bases. CDR3 length: 16 amino acids. CDR1 MDHEN and CDR2 SYDVKM come from the germline V gene. Specimen: PBMCs. The receptor was isolated from a woman aged 40 to 50 in good health and CMV-seropositive. The chain carries TRBV28 and TRBJ2-1, with 7 bases lining up with TRBD2. The CDR3 sequence is CASSLSGTKSYNEQFF. In DNA form, the CDR3 reads TGTGCCAGCAGTTTAAGCGGGACGAAATCATACAATGAGCAGTTCTTC.